The 20 T cell receptor beta chains given below trace back to one sample, sequenced in a study of shared clonotypes between healthy human individuals. Profiling relied on immunoSEQ multiplex PCR, and the TCRdb table lists in-frame clones only, not all of them. The sample comprises approximately 340,000 clones, 70% to 75% of which are singletons, and over 9.5% rests with the top ten. The sequencing sample was made of memory CD4+ T cells sorted from blood. Subset meaning: CD45RA-negative fraction. The receptors derive from a man aged 25-45 years in good health.

The V gene is TRBV5-1, the J gene TRBJ2-1; D remains unclear. The CDR3 is made up of 15 amino acids. Trimming pared 0 bases from V and 1 base from J, leaving 8 bases between. Germline assignment: CDR1 SGHRS and CDR2 YFSETQ. As DNA, the CDR3 is TGCGCCAGCAGCTTGGGTAGTCGGTCCTACAATGAGCAGTTCTTC. It specifies CASSLGSRSYNEQFF.

The genes are TRBV7-9 and TRBJ2-3; D call uncertain. The V gene's germline CDR1 is SEHNR and CDR2 FQNEAQ (reference sequence). This CDR3 comprises 15 residues. Trimming took off 5 bases at V and 1 base at J, with 13 bases between the two ends. The CDR3 DNA follows: TGTGCCAGCAGCCTCGGTTCCGCAGGCACAGATACGCAGTATTTT. Residues: CASSLGSAGTDTQYF.

In its sample, this clone was seen once. The rearrangement uses TRBV10-2 and TRBJ2-5; no firm D call. The DNA end is a closer match to TRBJ2-7, so the J assignment may be wrong. Germline CDR1 WSHSY, CDR2 SAAADI. The length of the CDR3 is 14 residues. CDR3 residues: CASSEATPSYEQYF. Here the CDR3 DNA reads TGCGCCAGCAGTGAGGCTACCCCCTCCTACGAGCAGTACTTC.

The rearrangement links TRBV6-5 to TRBJ2-7; perhaps TRBD2 as D (5 bases). V was cut by 5 bases and J by 3 bases, with 14 bases left in between. Per germline, CDR1 MNHEY and CDR2 SVGAGI. The CDR3 loop spans 14 amino acids. The CDR3, as DNA: TGTGCCAGCAGTCCTAGCATATTCAACTACGAGCAGTACTTC. It specifies CASSPSIFNYEQYF.

The V and J genes are TRBV12-5 and TRBJ2-1; D uncertain. This CDR3 has 13 residues. V was cut by 1 base and J by 6 bases, with 7 bases left in between. Per the germline V gene, CDR1 is LGHNT and CDR2 is FRNRAP. CDR3 coding DNA: TGTGCTAGTGGTTTGGAATCAGGCAATGAGCAGTTCTTC. Translation: CASGLESGNEQFF.

This clone showed up many times. The chain has TRBV10-2 and TRBJ1-2; 8 bases match TRBD1. The V and J ends lost 5 bases and 7 bases, in that order; junction bases with no gene match: 6. CDR3 length: 13 amino acids. Germline values: CDR1 WSHSY, CDR2 SAAADI. The CDR3 loop is CASSPDRVSGYTF. The CDR3 DNA is TGCGCCAGCAGTCCGGACAGGGTCTCTGGCTACACCTTC.

The table lists this clone with many counts. The gene calls are TRBV12-5 and TRBJ2-3; D uncertain. The CDR3 consists of 14 residues. Germline loops: CDR1 LGHNT, CDR2 FRNRAP. Trimming took off 5 bases at V and 0 bases at J, with 9 bases between the two ends. CDR3 in amino acids: CASGQGGSTDTQYF. CDR3 nucleotides: TGTGCTAGTGGTCAAGGCGGAAGCACAGATACGCAGTATTTT.

V and J are TRBV7-2 and TRBJ2-1; tentative D call: TRBD2 (6 bases). Germline V CDR1 and CDR2: SGHTA, FQGNSA. The CDR3 has 13 amino acids. Trimming took off 3 bases at V and 7 bases at J, with 10 bases between the two ends. CDR3 nucleotide sequence: TGTGCCAGCAGCTTTGCGGAGGGAAATGAGCAGTTCTTC. This gives the protein CASSFAEGNEQFF.

The rearrangement links TRBV28 to TRBJ2-3; D is undetermined. Germline loops: CDR1 MDHEN, CDR2 SYDVKM. The CDR3 extends over 13 amino acids. V was clipped by 3 bases and J by 5 bases, with 9 bases between them. In DNA, the CDR3 is TGTGCCAGCAGTTTCCAGCTTATAGATACGCAGTATTTT. Its protein product is CASSFQLIDTQYF.

The J gene is TRBJ2-5, the V gene TRBV4-3; D gene uncertain. This CDR3 contains 14 residues. Germline CDR1 and CDR2: LGHNA and YSLEER. Trimming left V 0 bases short and J 5 bases short, with 10 bases between. The CDR3 DNA follows: TGCGCCAGCAGCCAAGACCCGACGAGCGAGACCCAGTACTTC. This codes for CASSQDPTSETQYF.

The J gene is TRBJ2-1, the V gene TRBV7-2; possible D gene TRBD1, 6 bases. Trimming removed 3 bases at V and 2 bases at J, with 11 bases between. The CDR3 sequence is 15 residues long. The germline CDR1 and CDR2 sequences are SGHTA and FQGNSA. DNA for the CDR3: TGTGCCAGCAGCTTCTTAGGGGGACCCTACAATGAGCAGTTCTTC. It is translated as CASSFLGGPYNEQFF.

The V gene is TRBV6-1, the J gene TRBJ2-1, with 8 bases lining up with TRBD1. The CDR3 extends over 15 amino acids. J gave up 5 bases and V 3 bases, and 6 bases lay outside the gene matches. CDR1 and CDR2 from the germline V gene are MNHNS and SASEGT. The CDR3 DNA reads TGTGCCAGCAGTGATTTCAGGGGGCTCGACAATGAGCAGTTCTTC. This sequence encodes CASSDFRGLDNEQFF.

The CDR3 here is CATSRARGDGTQYF. The CDR3 coding sequence is TGTGCCACCAGCAGAGCCAGGGGGGACGGTACGCAGTATTTT. The chain couples TRBV15 to TRBJ2-3; a weak D match, TRBD1 (7 bases). With 1 base removed from V and 8 bases from J, the gap between germline ends came to 13 bases. The CDR3 sequence is 14 residues long. The germline CDR1 and CDR2 sequences are LNHNV and YYDKDF (reference sequence).

The chain is built from TRBV14 and TRBJ2-7, with unresolved D. This CDR3 has 14 amino acids. Trimming stripped 4 bases from V and 1 base from J, with 11 bases between. From germline, CDR1 is SGHDN and CDR2 FVKESK. As DNA, the CDR3 is TGTGCCAGCAGCCGGGCCGGTTTTTCCTACGAGCAGTACTTC. This translates into CASSRAGFSYEQYF.

V and J are TRBV5-1 and TRBJ2-7; 9 nucleotides line up with TRBD2. V lost 1 base and J lost 5; bases outside the gene matches: 4. The CDR3 totals 14 residues. Germline-derived CDR1 and CDR2 are SGHRS and YFSETQ. The CDR3 is CASSLLAGVNEQYF. The CDR3 nucleotides are TGCGCCAGCAGCTTGTTAGCGGGAGTTAACGAGCAGTACTTC.

Only one count was recorded for this clone. This sequence joins TRBV7-2 and TRBJ2-5; a weak D match, TRBD1 (6 bases). CDR1 and CDR2 (germline): SGHTA, FQGNSA. The V gene lost 5 bases and the J gene lost 0 bases, with 13 bases spanning the gap. This CDR3 spans 15 amino acids. CDR3 in DNA: TGTGCCAGCAGCCTCCCCCAGGGGTACCAAGAGACCCAGTACTTC. Protein: CASSLPQGYQETQYF.

The chain uses TRBV10-2 and TRBJ2-7; D might be TRBD1 or TRBD2, each matching 5 bases. In germline, CDR1 is WSHSY, CDR2 SAAADI. Trimming took 2 bases from V and 3 from J, leaving 5 bases between them. CDR3 length: 12 residues. CDR3 nucleotide sequence: TGCGCCAGCAGTGAGGGGGGCTACGAGCAGTACTTC. Translating gives CASSEGGYEQYF.

The rearrangement joins TRBV10-3 to TRBJ1-5; D is perhaps TRBD1 (6 bases). The germline CDR1 and CDR2 sequences are ENHRY and SYGVKD. The CDR3 has 12 residues. With 9 bases removed from V and 3 bases from J, the gap between germline ends came to 9 bases. The CDR3 sequence: CAIGGNNQPQHF. For the CDR3, the DNA is TGTGCCATAGGGGGGAACAATCAGCCCCAGCATTTT.

This clone showed up just a few times. V gene TRBV11-2 combines with J gene TRBJ2-1, with D possibly matching TRBD1 (5 bases). Per germline, CDR1 SGHAT and CDR2 FQNNGV. The CDR3 loop spans 13 amino acids. V lost 4 bases and J lost 5, with 9 bases in between. The CDR3 bases are TGTGCCAGCAGCTGGACACCGGACAATGAGCAGTTCTTC. Translated, it gives CASSWTPDNEQFF.

The chain carries TRBV28 and TRBJ2-1, with D possibly matching TRBD2 (7 bases). Germline V lookup: CDR1 MDHEN, CDR2 SYDVKM. The CDR3 loop spans 15 amino acids. V shed 6 bases and J shed 4 bases, with 16 bases lying between them. The CDR3 spells CASRSPGGGYNEQFF. In DNA, the CDR3 is TGTGCCAGCAGGTCCCCGGGGGGCGGTTACAATGAGCAGTTCTTC.